This T cell receptor beta chain was found in a study of CD8 T cells in Susac syndrome. The V end lost 0 bases, the J end lost 5 bases, and 8 bases lay between the germline ends. CDR1 SGHDT and CDR2 YYEEEE come from the germline V gene. CDR3 length: 13 amino acids. Isolation of CD8+ and CD4+ T cells was performed negatively, whereas enrichment of TEMRA cells was done by FACS. The RNA input was 0.5 to 1 ug, and it was reverse transcribed with random hexamers. In TCRdb, the immunoSEQ multiplex PCR reads were re-called with MiXCR into one record per CDR3 protein. The table has around 180,000 distinct CDR3 sequences, about 94% seen once.

The V call is TRBV5-6, the J call TRBJ2-5; weak D call: TRBD1 (6 bases). The specimen was CD4+ T cells from PBMCs. The sequence came from a human donor with multiple sclerosis. CDR3 sequence reads: CASSLDRVETQYF. CDR3 nucleotides: TGTGCCAGCAGCTTGGACAGGGTCGAGACCCAGTACTTC.